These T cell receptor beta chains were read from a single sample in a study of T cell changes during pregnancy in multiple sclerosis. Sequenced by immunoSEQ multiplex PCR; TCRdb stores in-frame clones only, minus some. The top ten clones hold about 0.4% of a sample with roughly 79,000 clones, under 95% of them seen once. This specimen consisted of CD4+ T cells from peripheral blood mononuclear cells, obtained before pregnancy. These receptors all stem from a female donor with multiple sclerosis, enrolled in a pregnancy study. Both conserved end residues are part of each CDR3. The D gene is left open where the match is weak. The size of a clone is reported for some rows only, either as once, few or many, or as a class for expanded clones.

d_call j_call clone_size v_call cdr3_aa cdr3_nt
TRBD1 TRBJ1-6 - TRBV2 CASRETGINSPLHF TGTGCCAGCAGAGAGACAGGGATCAATTCACCCCTCCACTTT
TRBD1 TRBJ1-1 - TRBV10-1 CASSDHPRTGLMNTEAFF TGCGCCAGCAGTGACCACCCCAGGACAGGCCTAATGAACACTGAAGCTTTCTTT
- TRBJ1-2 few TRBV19 CATQGRGNYGYTF TGTGCCACACAGGGACGGGGAAACTATGGCTACACCTTC
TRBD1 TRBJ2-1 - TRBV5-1 CASSQGQGHWALNEQFF TGCGCCAGCAGCCAGGGACAGGGGCATTGGGCACTCAATGAGCAGTTCTTC
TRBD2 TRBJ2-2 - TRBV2 CASRAGRRGVAGELFF TGTGCCAGCAGAGCGGGACGCCGCGGGGTGGCCGGGGAGCTGTTTTTT
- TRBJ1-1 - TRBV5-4 CASSWFGGTTEAFF TGTGCCAGCAGCTGGTTCGGGGGGACGACTGAAGCTTTCTTT
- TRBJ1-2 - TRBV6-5 CASSLTGLYGYTF TGTGCCAGCAGTTTGACAGGCCTCTATGGCTACACCTTC
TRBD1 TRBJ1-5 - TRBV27 CASSLIGPDTGTGFRQPQHF TGTGCCAGCAGTTTAATCGGGCCCGACACCGGGACAGGGTTTCGTCAGCCCCAGCATTTT
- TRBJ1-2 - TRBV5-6 CASSLQDTYGYTF TGTGCCAGCAGCCTCCAGGACACCTATGGCTACACCTTC
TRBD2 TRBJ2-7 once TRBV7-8 CASSLAGLAGSGHEQYF TGTGCCAGCAGCTTAGCGGGACTAGCGGGATCGGGCCACGAGCAGTACTTC
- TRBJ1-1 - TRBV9 CASSAHPGAEAFF TGTGCCAGCAGCGCCCATCCAGGGGCTGAAGCTTTCTTT
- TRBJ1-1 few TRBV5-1 CASSLNVENTEAFF TGCGCCAGCAGCTTGAATGTAGAGAACACTGAAGCTTTCTTT
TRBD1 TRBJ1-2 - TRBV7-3 CASSLTSTGTGDGSYTF TGTGCCAGCAGCTTAACGTCTACCGGGACAGGGGATGGAAGCTACACCTTC
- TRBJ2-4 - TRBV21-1 CASSKVTPPDKAKNIQYF TGTGCCAGCAGCAAAGTTACCCCCCCTGACAAGGCCAAAAACATTCAGTACTTC
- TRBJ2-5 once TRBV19 CASSIGGRETQYF TGTGCCAGTAGTATAGGTGGGAGGGAGACCCAGTACTTC
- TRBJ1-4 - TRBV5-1 CASSLVGAREKLFF TGCGCCAGCAGCTTGGTAGGGGCTCGCGAAAAACTGTTTTTT
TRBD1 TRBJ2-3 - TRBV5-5 CASSNRGLHTQYF TGTGCCAGCAGCAACAGGGGGTTACATACGCAGTATTTT
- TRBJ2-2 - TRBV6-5 CASRGGTGTGELFF TGTGCCAGCAGGGGAGGGACAGGCACCGGGGAGCTGTTTTTT
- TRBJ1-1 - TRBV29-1 CSAVRTVPTEAFF TGCAGCGCCGTACGGACAGTTCCCACTGAAGCTTTCTTT
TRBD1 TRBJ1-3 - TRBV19 CASSRGDRALGNTIYF TGTGCCAGTAGTAGGGGGGACAGAGCACTTGGAAACACCATATATTTT
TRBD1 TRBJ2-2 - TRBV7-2 CASSLVSGQGAPNTGELFF TGTGCCAGCAGCTTAGTCTCGGGACAGGGGGCACCGAACACCGGGGAGCTGTTTTTT
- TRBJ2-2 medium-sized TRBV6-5 CASRSSSTGELFF TGTGCCAGCAGATCCTCGAGCACCGGGGAGCTGTTTTTT
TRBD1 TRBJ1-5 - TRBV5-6 CASSLGIRQGELEPQHF TGTGCCAGCAGCTTGGGTATCAGACAGGGCGAATTGGAGCCCCAGCATTTT
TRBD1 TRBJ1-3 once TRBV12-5 CASGPGTGPGNTIYF TGTGCTAGTGGACCCGGGACAGGGCCAGGAAACACCATATATTTT
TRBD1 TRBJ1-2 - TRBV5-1 CASSFGGQANNYGYTF TGCGCCAGCAGCTTCGGAGGACAGGCGAATAACTATGGCTACACCTTC
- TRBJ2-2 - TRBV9 CASSPRGAGVITGELFF TGTGCCAGCAGCCCCCGGGGGGCGGGAGTTATCACCGGGGAGCTGTTTTTT
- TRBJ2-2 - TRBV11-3 CASSPTGTGELFF TGTGCCAGCAGCCCGACGGGCACCGGGGAGCTGTTTTTT
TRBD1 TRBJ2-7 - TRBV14 CASSQGTGLEQYF TGTGCCAGCAGCCAAGGGACAGGGCTCGAGCAGTACTTC
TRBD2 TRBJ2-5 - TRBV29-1 CSVAGGPGETQYF TGCAGCGTTGCGGGGGGGCCAGGAGAGACCCAGTACTTC
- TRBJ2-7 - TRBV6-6 CASSYSRPSYEQYF TGTGCCAGCAGTTACTCCCGTCCCTCCTACGAGCAGTACTTC
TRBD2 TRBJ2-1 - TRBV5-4 CASSSTVAGAGNEQFF TGTGCCAGCAGCTCGACCGTAGCGGGAGCGGGGAATGAGCAGTTCTTC
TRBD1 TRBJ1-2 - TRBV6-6 CASTQGVDGYTF TGTGCCAGCACCCAGGGGGTGGATGGCTACACCTTC
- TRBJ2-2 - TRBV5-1 CASSSRPGNRFTGELFF TGCGCCAGCAGCTCAAGGCCAGGAAATCGATTCACCGGGGAGCTGTTTTTT
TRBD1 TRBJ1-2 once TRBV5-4 CASTLDRESGYTF TGTGCCAGCACCCTTGACAGGGAGAGTGGCTACACCTTC
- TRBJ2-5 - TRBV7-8 CASSLVVQETQYF TGTGCCAGCAGCTTAGTCGTTCAAGAGACCCAGTACTTC
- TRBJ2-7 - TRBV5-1 CASRESPVGPHEQYF TGCGCCAGCAGAGAATCCCCAGTGGGGCCTCACGAGCAGTACTTC
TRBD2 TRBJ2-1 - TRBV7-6 CASSWGLAGVYNEQFF TGTGCCAGCAGCTGGGGACTAGCGGGAGTGTACAATGAGCAGTTCTTC